The T cell receptor beta chain under discussion was sequenced for a study of OX40 agonist ivuxolimab in advanced cancers. Within the sample, this clone is medium-sized. As yet, its antigen is unknown. The table came from immunoSEQ multiplex PCR; TCRdb's copy has only in-frame clones and leaves some out. The table shows 25,000 to 30,000 clones, with roughly 80% occurring only once. Points from the study as a whole: Partial responders receiving 0.1-3.0 mg/kg showed among the lowest clonal expansion.

The sequenced sample was CD4+ or CD8+ T cells sorted from blood, obtained in a trial of the OX40 agonist ivuxolimab. The origin of this receptor is an adult with an advanced solid tumor such as melanoma, head and neck, liver or kidney cancer.

DNA for the CDR3: TGTGCCAGCAGCCGGACAGGAAACAATTCACCCCTCCACTTT. As protein: CASSRTGNNSPLHF. The chain uses TRBV11-1 and TRBJ1-6, with 7 bases lining up with TRBD1. This CDR3 is 14 amino acids long. J gave up 7 bases and V 5 bases, and 5 bases lay outside the gene matches. The germline V gene encodes CDR1 SGHAT and CDR2 FQDESV (reference sequence).